Given below is one T cell receptor beta chain in context. The source of the sample is a study of blood T cell repertoires in COVID-19. The overall study: Spain, Italy and the United States supplied samples that represented acute and convalescent COVID-19. Sample material is recorded as cDNA or gDNA derived from T cells, B-cell-depleted T cells, or PBMCs.

In the authors' methods: Amplification of reference gene primers provided the estimated nucleated cell counts. Clones were sequenced by immunoSEQ multiplex PCR, and TCRdb holds only the in-frame ones, with some missing. V, J and clone size are taken as reported in that table, and D and trimming were inferred from the DNA itself. The profile shows some 260,000 clones, under 85% of them singletons. This TCR was sampled from a woman aged 40 to 50 with active or convalescent COVID-19. Sample: peripheral blood.

The CDR3 region is CASSLGQAEKLFF. The CDR3 coding sequence is TGTGCCAGCAGCCTGGGACAGGCTGAAAAACTGTTTTTT. The V call is TRBV11-1, the J call TRBJ1-4, with TRBD1 matching over 8 bases. Germline V gene data show CDR1 as SGHAT and CDR2 as FQDESV (reference sequence). The CDR3 is 13 residues long. With 5 bases clipped from V and 7 bases from J, the junction kept 3 bases outside the gene matches.